This record concerns one TCR beta chain sequence. The sample has other DNA sequences that encode this CDR3 too. The CDR3 is made up of 15 amino acids. Trimming removed 2 bases at V and 0 bases at J, with 8 bases between. In germline, CDR1 is LGHNA, CDR2 YNFKEQ. Some clones are missing from TCRdb's copy, which holds only in-frame ones; the method was immunoSEQ multiplex PCR. The repertoire includes about 2.4 million clones, approximately 94% of them detected once, and 0.35% to 0.45% sits in the top ten. These data come from a study of shared clonotypes between healthy human individuals. The sample taken for sequencing was naive CD4+ T cells from PBMCs. Sample subset: CD45RA+ positively selected. V gene TRBV4-2 combines with J gene TRBJ2-1; perhaps TRBD2 as D (5 bases). The origin of this receptor is a man aged 18 to 30 in good health. Some clones in this sample may be carry-over from other donors' samples. The CDR3 sequence is CASSQRGSSYNEQFF. CDR3 bases: TGTGCCAGCAGCCAAAGAGGGAGCTCCTACAATGAGCAGTTCTTC.